This T cell receptor beta chain was sequenced for a study of radiation and T cells in renal cell carcinoma. General observations from the study: In blood, top tumor clones expanded by 2 weeks, shrinking by 4.

The V gene lost 0 bases and the J gene lost 1 base, with 4 bases spanning the gap. Per the germline V gene, CDR1 is KGHSH and CDR2 is LQKENI. The length of the CDR3 is 13 residues. TCRdb's table, derived via immunoSEQ multiplex PCR, lists solely in-frame clones and lacks some. Of roughly 160,000 clones in the sample, 88% were seen once. Specified time point: blood 4 weeks post-SBRT, at nephrectomy. The treatment was: 15 Gy SBRT to primary tumor, nephrectomy 4 weeks later. After SBRT, blood was collected at 2 and 4 weeks, plus baseline. This clone was seen a handful of times. Its antigen is currently unknown. Other DNA sequences from this sample encode an identical CDR3 as well.

Sequenced material: blood, taken from a patient whose treatment included radiotherapy and nephrectomy. The J gene is TRBJ2-7, the V gene TRBV18; D not certain. The clonotype comes from a woman aged 50 to 65 with renal cell carcinoma. This CDR3 is CASSPPNSYEQYF. In DNA, the CDR3 is TGTGCCAGCTCACCACCGAATTCCTACGAGCAGTACTTC.